The following is a T cell receptor beta chain sequence with its context. The antigen remains undetermined. The sample originates from a study of T cell repertoires in ileal Crohn's disease. At the level of the study: Surgery for a complication: stricturing in about 60%, penetrating in about 40%. Study-level results: Clonality above 26.8% at surgery always came with endoscopic recurrence.

The table came from immunoSEQ multiplex PCR; TCRdb's copy has only in-frame clones and leaves some out. Here the sample spans under 8,500 clones, about 83% being singletons. Sample: ileal tissue. The source is an adult with Crohn's disease.

In DNA form, the CDR3 reads TGTGCCAGCAGTTACGGACTAGCGGGAGACTACGAGCAGTACTTC. Translated, it gives CASSYGLAGDYEQYF. This chain uses TRBV6-5 with TRBJ2-7; 13 bases are shared with TRBD2. The V segment lost 2 bases and the J segment 3 bases; nucleotides outside the gene matches: 1. The CDR3 runs to 15 residues. Germline CDR1 and CDR2: MNHEY and SVGAGI.